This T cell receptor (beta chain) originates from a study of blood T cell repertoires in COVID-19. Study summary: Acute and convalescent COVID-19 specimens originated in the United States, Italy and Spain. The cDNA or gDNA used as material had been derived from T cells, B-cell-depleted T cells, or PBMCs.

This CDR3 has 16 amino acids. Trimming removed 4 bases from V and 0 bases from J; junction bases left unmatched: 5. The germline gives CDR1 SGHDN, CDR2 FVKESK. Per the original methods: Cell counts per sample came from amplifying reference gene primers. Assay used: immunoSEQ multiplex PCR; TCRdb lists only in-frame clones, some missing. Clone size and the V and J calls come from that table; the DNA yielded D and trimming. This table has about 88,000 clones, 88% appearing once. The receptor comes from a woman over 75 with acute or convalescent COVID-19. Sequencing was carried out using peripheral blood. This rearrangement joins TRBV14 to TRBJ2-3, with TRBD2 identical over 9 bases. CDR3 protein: CASSLLTSGSTDTQYF. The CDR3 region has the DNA TGTGCCAGCAGCCTGCTGACTAGCGGCAGCACAGATACGCAGTATTTT.